This TCR beta chain is from a study of shared clonotypes between healthy human individuals. Turning to the study itself: In total, the donors were two women and three men aged 18 to 49. Findings and limits, study-wide: Having only a few donors restricted how much genetic and exposure-history diversity was captured. Rarefaction demonstrated incomplete sorted-subset sequencing despite large depth.

Germline-derived CDR1 and CDR2 are LGHNT and FRNRAP. With 8 bases clipped from V and 4 bases from J, the junction kept 10 bases outside the gene matches. The CDR3 loop spans 14 amino acids. To note about this clone: Its antigen is currently unknown.

Some clones are missing from TCRdb's copy, which holds only in-frame ones; the method was immunoSEQ multiplex PCR. The data show some 2.3 million clones, over 90% seen once. The rearrangement links TRBV12-5 to TRBJ1-1, with TRBD1 matching 7 bases. This TCR was recovered from a man younger than 35 in good health. Some clones in this sample may be carry-over from other donors' samples. Material: naive CD4+ T cells from PBMCs. Specified subset: CD45RA+ positively selected. The CDR3 is CASSRGALGTEAFF. DNA for the CDR3: TGTGCTAGTAGCAGGGGGGCGCTGGGCACTGAAGCTTTCTTT.